This T cell receptor (beta chain) was found in a study of T cell changes during pregnancy in multiple sclerosis. Clones were sequenced by immunoSEQ multiplex PCR, and TCRdb holds only the in-frame ones, with some missing. The sample yields 50,000 to 65,000 clones, roughly 92% seen once. Looked up from germline, CDR1 is KGHSH and CDR2 is LQKENI. V lost 8 bases and J 4 bases, leaving 20 bases between the germline ends. The CDR3 consists of 16 residues. The sample here was CD8+ T cells from peripheral blood mononuclear cells, taken in the second trimester of pregnancy. The chain links TRBV18 to TRBJ2-2; D may be TRBD2 (5 bases). This clonotype originated in a female donor with multiple sclerosis, enrolled in a pregnancy study. CDR3: CASPPTGIAATGELFF. CDR3 nucleotides: TGTGCCAGCCCCCCCACGGGAATAGCCGCCACCGGGGAGCTGTTTTTT.